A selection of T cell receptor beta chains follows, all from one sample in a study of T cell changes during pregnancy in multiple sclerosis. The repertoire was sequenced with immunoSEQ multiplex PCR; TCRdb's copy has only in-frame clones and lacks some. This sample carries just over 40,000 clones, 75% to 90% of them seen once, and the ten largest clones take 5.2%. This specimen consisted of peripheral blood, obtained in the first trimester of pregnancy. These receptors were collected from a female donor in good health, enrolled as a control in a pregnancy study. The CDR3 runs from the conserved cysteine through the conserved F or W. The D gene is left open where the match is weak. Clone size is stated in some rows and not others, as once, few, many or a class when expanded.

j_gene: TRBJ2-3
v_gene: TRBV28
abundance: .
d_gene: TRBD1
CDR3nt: TGTGCCGCGGCCCCCGGGGACAGGGAGGCAGATACGCAGTATTTT
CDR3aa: CAAAPGDREADTQYF

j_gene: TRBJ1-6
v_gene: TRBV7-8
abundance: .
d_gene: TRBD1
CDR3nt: TGTGCCAGCAGCTCCCGACGGGACAGGGTGGCATCACCCCTCCACTTT
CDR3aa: CASSSRRDRVASPLHF

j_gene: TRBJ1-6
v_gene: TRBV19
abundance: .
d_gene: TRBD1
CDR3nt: TGTGCCAGTAGTCCGGGACAGTATAATTCACCCCTCCACTTT
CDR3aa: CASSPGQYNSPLHF

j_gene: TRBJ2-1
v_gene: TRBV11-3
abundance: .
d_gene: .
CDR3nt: TGTGCCAGCAGCTTAACAAGCTCCTACAATGAGCAGTTCTTC
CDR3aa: CASSLTSSYNEQFF

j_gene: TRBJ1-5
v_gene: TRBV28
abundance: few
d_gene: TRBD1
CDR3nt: TGTGCCAGCAGTTCCTCCCATCAAGCGGGACAGGGCGGGGATCAGCCCCAGCATTTT
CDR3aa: CASSSSHQAGQGGDQPQHF

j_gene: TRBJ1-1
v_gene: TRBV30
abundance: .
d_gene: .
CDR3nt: TGTGCCTGGAGTTTCCAGGGGACCGTGAACACTGAAGCTTTCTTT
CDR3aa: CAWSFQGTVNTEAFF

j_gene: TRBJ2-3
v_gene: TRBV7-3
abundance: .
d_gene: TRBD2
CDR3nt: TGTGCCAGCAGCATTACTAGCGGGAGAAGCACAGATACGCAGTATTTT
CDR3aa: CASSITSGRSTDTQYF

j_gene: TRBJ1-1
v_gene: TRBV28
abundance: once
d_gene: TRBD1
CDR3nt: TGTGCCAGCAGTTGGACAGGGAGCATGAACACTGAAGCTTTCTTT
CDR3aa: CASSWTGSMNTEAFF

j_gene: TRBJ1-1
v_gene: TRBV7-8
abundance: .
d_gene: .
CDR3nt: TGTGCCAGCAGATTAAACCCGGGACTCCACACTGAAGCTTTCTTT
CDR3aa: CASRLNPGLHTEAFF

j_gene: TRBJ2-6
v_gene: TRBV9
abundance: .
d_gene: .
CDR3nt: TGTGCCAGCAGCCGACCACTTGAGGAGCATAGGGCCAACGTCCTGACTTTC
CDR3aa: CASSRPLEEHRANVLTF

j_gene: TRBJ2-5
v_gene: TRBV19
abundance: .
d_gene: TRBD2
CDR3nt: TGTGCCAGTAGTCCCACCGGACTAGCAGGGGAGACCCAGTACTTC
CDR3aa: CASSPTGLAGETQYF

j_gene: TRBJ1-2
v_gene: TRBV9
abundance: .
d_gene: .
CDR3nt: TGTGCCAGCAGCGTGGGGCAGGATTATGGCTACACCTTC
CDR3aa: CASSVGQDYGYTF

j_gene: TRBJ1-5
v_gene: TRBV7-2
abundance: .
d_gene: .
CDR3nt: TGTGCCAGCAGCTTAGCAGTCAGTCCTGAAAAAGGCAATCAGCCCCAGCATTTT
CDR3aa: CASSLAVSPEKGNQPQHF

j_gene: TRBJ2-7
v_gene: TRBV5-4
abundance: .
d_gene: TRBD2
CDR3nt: TGTGCCAGCAGCTTGGCCGGGCTAGCGGGGATCTCCTACGAGCAGTACTTC
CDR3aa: CASSLAGLAGISYEQYF

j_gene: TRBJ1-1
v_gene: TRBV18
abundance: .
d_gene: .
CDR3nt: TGTGCCAGCTCACCTATCGGGATGAACACTGAAGCTTTCTTT
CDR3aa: CASSPIGMNTEAFF